These 13 T cell receptor beta chains share one sample of origin, sequenced in a study of T-cell memory formation after mild COVID-19. One entry per CDR3 protein, called by TCRdb with MiXCR from the 5' RACE reads. The profile shows 350,000 to 450,000 distinct CDR3 sequences, around 14% of them singletons. Sequencing was carried out using PBMCs or a T cell subset sorted from them (not recorded which). Every receptor here comes from a man between 18 and 35 years old who had mild COVID-19 (a few samples of this study predate the infection). Cell type and time point are not known.

This clonotype has only a few counts. The rearrangement uses TRBV5-1 and TRBJ2-3; D is possibly TRBD1 (6 bases). The V end lost 0 bases, the J end lost 1 base, and 9 bases lay between the germline ends. The CDR3 consists of 15 residues. Germline CDR1 is SGHRS and CDR2 is YFSETQ. In nucleotides, the CDR3 is TGCGCCAGCAGCTTGGAGGGGGTCGGCACAGATACGCAGTATTTT. The encoded protein is CASSLEGVGTDTQYF.

There are a few counts of this clonotype. This chain links TRBV4-3 with TRBJ2-5; D is perhaps TRBD1 or TRBD2 (5 bases each). The CDR3 contains 16 residues. Deletions cut 3 bases from V and 4 bases from J, with 18 bases between. Per germline, CDR1 LGHNA and CDR2 YSLEER. This chain's CDR3 is CASSQEPRDAGETQYF. Here the CDR3 DNA reads TGCGCCAGCAGCCAGGAACCCCGGGACGCAGGAGAGACCCAGTACTTC.

The J gene is TRBJ1-4, the V gene TRBV3-1; a possible D gene is TRBD1 (6 bases). Trimming cost V 0 bases and J 4 bases, with 9 bases left between them. The CDR3 extends over 15 amino acids. Germline lookup yields CDR1 LGHDT and CDR2 YNNKEL (reference sequence). The CDR3 DNA is TGTGCCAGCAGCCAAGAGGGGGCAGGTAATGAAAAACTGTTTTTT. This codes for CASSQEGAGNEKLFF.

On this clonotype: A much more abundant neighbour one base away suggests this may be a read error. The chain uses TRBV12-3 or TRBV12-4 and TRBJ2-2, with 7 bases identical to TRBD1. The CDR3 totals 15 residues. Trimming cost V 10 bases and J 7 bases; bases outside gene matches: 15. The CDR3, as DNA: TGTGCCAACAGCCGTCGACAGGGCCGGAGCGGGGAGCTGTTTTTT. This codes for CANSRRQGRSGELFF.

This clonotype has just a few counts. The J gene is TRBJ2-7, the V gene TRBV20-1, with D maybe TRBD2 (6 bases). Germline CDR1 is DFQATT and CDR2 is SNEGSKA (reference sequence). The CDR3 contains 14 residues. V gave up 0 bases and J gave up 5 bases, with 14 bases separating them. CDR3: CSAREGASVNEQYF. The DNA of the CDR3 is TGCAGTGCTAGAGAAGGGGCTAGCGTCAACGAGCAGTACTTC.

This clonotype has a count of ten or more. The rearrangement uses TRBV4-1 and TRBJ2-3; D tentatively fits TRBD1 or TRBD2 (5 bases each). Trimming took 1 base from V and 11 from J, leaving 19 bases between them. CDR3 length equals 15 residues. The germline CDR1 and CDR2 sequences are MGHRA and YSYEKL. DNA for the CDR3: TGCGCCAGCAGCCAAGTCCTTTTCGTAAAGGGGAGGCAGTATTTT. It codes for CASSQVLFVKGRQYF.

A few counts support this clonotype. The J gene is TRBJ2-1, the V gene TRBV7-8, with TRBD2 matching 12 bases. Germline CDR1 reads SGHVS; CDR2 reads FQNEAQ. Trimming cost V 5 bases and J 9 bases; bases outside gene matches: 5. CDR3 length: 14 amino acids. The CDR3, as DNA: TGTGCCAGCAGCAGGGGACTAGCGGGTGGTGAGCAGTTCTTC. Translated: CASSRGLAGGEQFF.

The chain links TRBV7-6 to TRBJ1-1; D remains ambiguous. The CDR3 has 12 residues. Per the germline V gene, CDR1 is SGHVS and CDR2 is FNYEAQ. V was pared by 9 bases and J by 0 bases, with 8 bases between. CDR3 residues: CARSRMNTEAFF. The CDR3 nucleotides are TGTGCCAGAAGCCGAATGAACACTGAAGCTTTCTTT.

This clonotype has ten or more counts. The J gene is TRBJ2-3, the V gene TRBV5-1, with 11 bases aligning to TRBD2. CDR3 length: 14 amino acids. Germline loops: CDR1 SGHRS, CDR2 YFSETQ. With 6 bases clipped from V and 5 bases from J, the junction kept 5 bases outside the gene matches. The CDR3 DNA follows: TGCGCCAGCAAAGAACTAGCGGGGGAAGATACGCAGTATTTT. Its translation is CASKELAGEDTQYF.

This clonotype appeared a few times. V usage is TRBV9 and J usage is TRBJ1-2; TRBD1 matches 7 bases. Germline CDR1 SGDLS, CDR2 YYNGEE. The CDR3 has 16 amino acids. V dropped 4 bases and J dropped 5; count of bases not matched to a gene: 14. The CDR3 region has the DNA TGTGCCAGCAGCTTTAGGCCTCAGGGGGGACTATATGGCTACACCTTC. This sequence encodes CASSFRPQGGLYGYTF. The entire variable domain, with the rest obtained from reference TRBV9 and TRBJ1-2, is as follows: DSGVTQTPKHLITATGQRVTLRCSPRSGDLSVYWYQQSLDQGLQFLIQYYNGEERAKGNILERFSAQQFPDLHSELNLSSLELGDSALYFCASSFRPQGGLYGYTFGSGTRLTVV.

This clonotype was observed at least ten times. J is TRBJ2-7 and V is TRBV12-3 or TRBV12-4; 7 nucleotides agree with TRBD1. The CDR3 has 14 residues. V shed 5 bases and J 2 bases; nucleotides not matched to a gene: 6. DNA for the CDR3: TGTGCCAGCAGTACCTGGACAGGTACCTACGAGCAGTACTTC. Encoded protein: CASSTWTGTYEQYF.

The rearrangement links TRBV11-2 to TRBJ2-5, with 15 positions matching TRBD2. V was clipped by 6 bases and J by 1 base; unmatched bases: 3. The CDR3 consists of 16 residues. Per the germline V gene, CDR1 is SGHAT and CDR2 is FQNNGV. This CDR3 reads CASSRGLAGGQETQYF. CDR3 DNA sequence: TGTGCCAGCAGTCGGGGACTAGCGGGGGGCCAAGAGACCCAGTACTTC.

In its sample, this clonotype was seen once. The chain links TRBV7-3 to TRBJ1-5; no reliable D call. Germline V CDR1 and CDR2: SGHTA, FQGTGA. V lost 8 bases, J lost 3 bases, and 11 bases lay in between. This CDR3 comprises 13 residues. This chain's CDR3 is CASRRVANQPQHF. As DNA, the CDR3 is TGTGCCAGCCGGAGGGTCGCCAATCAGCCCCAGCATTTT.